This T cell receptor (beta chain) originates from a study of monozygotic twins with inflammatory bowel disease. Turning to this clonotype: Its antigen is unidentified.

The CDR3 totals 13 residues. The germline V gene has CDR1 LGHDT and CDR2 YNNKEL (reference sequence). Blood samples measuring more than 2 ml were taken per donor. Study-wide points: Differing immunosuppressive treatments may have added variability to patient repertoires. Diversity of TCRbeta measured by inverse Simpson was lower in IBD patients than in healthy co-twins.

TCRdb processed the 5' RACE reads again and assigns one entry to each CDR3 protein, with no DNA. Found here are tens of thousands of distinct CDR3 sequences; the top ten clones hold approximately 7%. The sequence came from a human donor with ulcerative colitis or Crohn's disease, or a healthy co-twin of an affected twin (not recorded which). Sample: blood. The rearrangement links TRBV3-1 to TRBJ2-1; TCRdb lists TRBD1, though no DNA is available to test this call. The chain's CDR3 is CASQDIYNNEQFF.